This T cell receptor beta chain was captured by sequencing in a study of blood T cell repertoires in COVID-19. Study as a whole: The samples span acute and convalescent COVID-19 from the United States, Italy and Spain.

Sequencing used immunoSEQ multiplex PCR; TCRdb keeps in-frame clones, though not all of them. This table holds around 220,000 clones, almost 90% found once. Enrolled through a virtual design, the participants were between 18 and 89 years of age and came from around 25 US areas. Assignment of participants to cohorts was predicated upon participant-reported clinical history. The sample consisted of PBMCs or T cells enriched from blood (not recorded which). The sequence was obtained from a woman aged 50 to 60 with acute COVID-19.

CDR3 region: CASRRGKLSNQPQHF. The CDR3 coding sequence is TGTGCCAGTAGGCGGGGGAAGTTGAGCAATCAGCCCCAGCATTTT. This chain connects TRBV19 to TRBJ1-5, with D possibly matching TRBD1 (5 bases). CDR1 and CDR2 from the germline V gene are LNHDA and SQIVND (reference sequence). The CDR3 is 15 residues long. V lost 6 bases and J 1 base, leaving 13 bases between the germline ends.